This TCR beta chain originates from a study of T cell responses to AZD1222 COVID-19 vaccine. Produced via immunoSEQ multiplex PCR; TCRdb's table is partial and in-frame only. The sample has roughly 81,000 clones; about 87% are singletons. The clonotype originates from an adult in good health. Sequenced here: peripheral blood, sampled on day 0 of AZD1222 vaccination.

The CDR3 loop reads CASSSLSYEQYF. In DNA form, the CDR3 reads TGTGCCAGCAGTAGTCTTTCCTACGAGCAGTACTTC. This rearrangement joins TRBV28 to TRBJ2-7; D not certain. Trimming pared 5 bases from V and 1 base from J, leaving 6 bases between. Per germline, CDR1 MDHEN and CDR2 SYDVKM. CDR3 length: 12 amino acids.